This T cell receptor (beta chain) derives from a study of long-term antiretroviral therapy in people with HIV. Notes on this clone: Its antigen is not identified.

It was version v3.0 of the immunoSEQ assay that was run at survey level. Sequencing was directed toward about 35,000-50,000 T-cell genomes in each sample. Some clones are missing from TCRdb's copy, which holds only in-frame ones; the method was immunoSEQ multiplex PCR. The top ten hold about an eighth of the sample, which has approximately 14,000 clones, 80% seen once. The ends lost 2 bases at V and 2 bases at J; junction bases unmatched: 5. The CDR3 is 15 amino acids. Germline CDR1 MNHNS, CDR2 SASEGT. Overall study findings and caveats: Those clones which expanded before ART made up the dominant part of the repertoire at all time points. Blood dating 2004 to 2017 may reflect older ART regimens.

The chain couples TRBV6-1 to TRBJ2-7; 8 nucleotides agree with TRBD1. The source is a man aged 40-49 years with HIV. The material was unsorted PBMCs, obtained 3.2 years before starting antiretroviral therapy. CDR3 residues: CASSEMTGAPYEQYF. The CDR3 coding sequence is TGTGCCAGCAGTGAAATGACAGGGGCTCCCTACGAGCAGTACTTC.